These T cell receptor beta chains were read from a single sample in a study of CD8 T cells in Susac syndrome. MiXCR was run by TCRdb on the immunoSEQ multiplex PCR reads, yielding one entry per CDR3 protein. This repertoire shows 77,000 or so distinct CDR3 sequences, less than 95% found once; its top ten account for roughly 0.39%. Sequencing was performed on CD8+ T cells from PBMCs. The receptors originated from a human donor with multiple sclerosis. Both conserved end residues are part of each CDR3. A D gene is named only where the DNA matches it firmly. The listing skips clone size in some rows; elsewhere it reads once, few, many or a size class.

TRBV12-3/TRBV12-4	.	.	TRBJ2-2	CASSNGGELFF	TGTGCCAGCAGTAATGGTGGGGAGCTGTTTTTT
TRBV9	.	.	TRBJ2-2	CASTGENTGELFF	TGTGCCAGCACAGGGGAAAACACCGGGGAGCTGTTTTTT
TRBV4-1	.	.	TRBJ2-7	CASSPVGSGTYEQYF	TGCGCCAGCAGCCCCGTGGGGTCAGGGACTTACGAGCAGTACTTC
TRBV5-8	.	.	TRBJ1-1	CASSPAGGEAFF	TGTGCCAGCAGCCCCGCGGGCGGTGAAGCTTTCTTT
TRBV10-3	.	TRBD1	TRBJ2-7	CASRTGNRYEQYF	TGTGCCAGCCGGACAGGGAATAGGTACGAGCAGTACTTC
TRBV7-9	.	TRBD2	TRBJ2-4	CASSFRREDIQYF	TGTGCCAGCAGCTTTAGGCGGGAGGACATTCAGTACTTC
TRBV28	.	TRBD1	TRBJ1-2	CAGGTGPFSGYTF	TGTGCCGGGGGGACAGGGCCCTTCAGTGGCTACACCTTC
TRBV9	.	.	TRBJ2-2	CASSVFSITGELFF	TGTGCCAGCAGCGTATTTTCTATCACCGGGGAGCTGTTTTTT
TRBV6-2/TRBV6-3	.	TRBD1	TRBJ2-5	CASTDRKETQYF	TGTGCCAGCACGGACAGGAAAGAGACCCAGTACTTC
TRBV27	.	.	TRBJ2-7	CASGLIAYEQYF	TGTGCCAGCGGGCTGATCGCCTACGAGCAGTACTTC
TRBV6-5	once	.	TRBJ1-1	CASSYGVHTEAFF	TGTGCCAGCAGTTACGGTGTGCACACTGAAGCTTTCTTT
TRBV29-1	.	.	TRBJ1-3	CSVGDARGIGNTIYF	TGCAGCGTCGGGGATGCGAGGGGCATTGGAAACACCATATATTTT
TRBV24-1	once	.	TRBJ2-3	CATSDRGTDTQYF	TGTGCCACCAGTGATCGGGGGACAGATACGCAGTATTTT
TRBV20-1	.	TRBD2	TRBJ2-3	CSAAGGEGDTQYF	TGCAGTGCGGCGGGGGGAGAAGGAGATACGCAGTATTTT
TRBV6-5	.	TRBD2	TRBJ2-1	CASSRKREERDEQFF	TGTGCCAGCAGCCGGAAGCGGGAGGAAAGGGATGAGCAGTTCTTC
TRBV6-5	.	.	TRBJ2-1	CASSYSGRGESPDEQFF	TGTGCCAGCAGTTACTCGGGGAGAGGGGAGTCCCCGGATGAGCAGTTCTTC
TRBV5-1	.	.	TRBJ1-1	CASNNRGAEAFF	TGCGCCAGCAACAACCGGGGGGCTGAAGCTTTCTTT
TRBV6-2/TRBV6-3	.	TRBD2	TRBJ2-7	CASSYPLAGGPTYEQYF	TGTGCCAGCAGCTACCCACTAGCGGGAGGGCCTACCTACGAGCAGTACTTC
TRBV3-1	.	.	TRBJ1-1	CASSQESRRRRNTEAFF	TGTGCCAGCAGCCAAGAGAGCCGGCGGCGGAGGAACACTGAAGCTTTCTTT
TRBV3-1	.	.	TRBJ1-5	CASSQDMGRNQPQHF	TGTGCCAGCAGCCAAGATATGGGTAGAAATCAGCCCCAGCATTTT
TRBV7-9	.	.	TRBJ1-2	CASSSDRSGNYGYTF	TGTGCCAGCAGCTCAGACAGGTCAGGGAACTATGGCTACACCTTC
TRBV27	.	.	TRBJ1-2	CASSLWGGDGYTF	TGTGCCAGCAGTTTATGGGGGGGAGATGGCTACACCTTC
TRBV2	.	.	TRBJ1-1	CASSGSGQRTEAFF	TGTGCCAGCAGCGGGTCCGGACAGCGGACTGAAGCTTTCTTT
TRBV9	.	.	TRBJ2-1	CASSFGSQSDEQFF	TGTGCCAGCAGTTTCGGGAGTCAGTCCGATGAGCAGTTCTTC
TRBV19	.	.	TRBJ1-1	CASSPPTRTGMRPMNTEAFF	TGTGCCAGTAGTCCCCCCACGCGAACAGGGATGAGACCAATGAACACTGAAGCTTTCTTT
TRBV6-2/TRBV6-3	.	.	TRBJ2-5	CASGDPSETQYF	TGTGCCAGCGGAGATCCATCGGAGACCCAGTACTTC
TRBV14	.	.	TRBJ2-7	CASSPRGREQYF	TGTGCCAGCAGCCCCCGGGGGAGGGAGCAGTACTTC
TRBV2	.	.	TRBJ1-1	CASSPGRANTEAFF	TGTGCCAGCAGTCCGGGACGGGCGAACACTGAAGCTTTCTTT
TRBV9	.	.	TRBJ1-5	CASSVSGNQPQHF	TGTGCCAGCAGCGTAAGTGGCAATCAGCCCCAGCATTTT
TRBV14	.	.	TRBJ2-7	CASSHSRAVHYEQYF	TGTGCCAGCAGCCACTCCCGGGCTGTGCACTACGAGCAGTACTTC
TRBV29-1	.	.	TRBJ1-1	CSVEDMRGTTEAFF	TGCAGCGTTGAAGATATGCGGGGTACTACTGAAGCTTTCTTT
TRBV30	.	TRBD1	TRBJ1-1	CACRTGETTEAFF	TGTGCCTGCAGAACAGGGGAAACGACTGAAGCTTTCTTT
TRBV5-1	.	TRBD1	TRBJ2-7	CASTNLLGTGSYEQYF	TGCGCCAGCACCAACTTGCTCGGGACAGGTTCCTACGAGCAGTACTTC
TRBV13	.	TRBD2	TRBJ2-7	CASSFGTSASYEQYF	TGTGCCAGCAGCTTTGGGACTAGCGCCTCCTACGAGCAGTACTTC
TRBV27	.	TRBD1	TRBJ2-6	CASSLVTGAGANVLTF	TGTGCCAGCAGTTTGGTGACAGGGGCTGGGGCCAACGTCCTGACTTTC
TRBV12-3/TRBV12-4	.	.	TRBJ2-2	CASKVSGELFF	TGTGCCAGCAAGGTTTCCGGGGAGCTGTTTTTT
TRBV7-9	.	.	TRBJ2-7	CASSRGTAYEQYF	TGTGCCAGCAGCCGCGGGACAGCTTACGAGCAGTACTTC
TRBV12-3/TRBV12-4	few	.	TRBJ1-1	CASSLGGTTEAFF	TGTGCCAGCAGTTTAGGAGGGACCACTGAAGCTTTCTTT
TRBV7-6	.	.	TRBJ2-7	CASSLEPESYEQYF	TGTGCCAGCAGCTTAGAACCCGAGAGCTACGAGCAGTACTTC
TRBV19	.	TRBD2	TRBJ2-1	CASSATSGSYNEQFF	TGTGCCAGTAGTGCGACTAGCGGGAGCTACAATGAGCAGTTCTTC
TRBV28	.	TRBD2	TRBJ2-7	CASSLNAGEVREQYF	TGTGCCAGCAGTTTGAACGCGGGGGAAGTTAGAGAGCAGTACTTC
TRBV2	.	TRBD1	TRBJ2-7	CASSETGQGKSEQYF	TGTGCCAGCAGTGAGACCGGACAGGGGAAGAGCGAGCAGTACTTC
TRBV5-1	.	TRBD1	TRBJ2-7	CASSLDRGYEQYF	TGCGCCAGCAGCTTGGACAGGGGCTACGAGCAGTACTTC
TRBV4-3	.	.	TRBJ1-4	CASSQDTMPQATNEKLFF	TGCGCCAGCAGCCAAGATACGATGCCCCAAGCAACTAATGAAAAACTGTTTTTT
TRBV27	.	TRBD1	TRBJ1-1	CASSFKGAVTEAFF	TGTGCCAGCAGTTTCAAGGGGGCGGTTACTGAAGCTTTCTTT
TRBV4-3	.	.	TRBJ2-7	CASSQAPAYEQYF	TGCGCCAGCAGCCAAGCTCCAGCCTACGAGCAGTACTTC
TRBV9	.	TRBD2	TRBJ2-3	CASSSRTSGVRDTQYF	TGTGCCAGCAGCTCGCGGACTAGCGGGGTGCGTGATACGCAGTATTTT
TRBV23-1	.	.	TRBJ2-1	CASSQSGDGEFSYNEQFF	TGCGCCAGCAGTCAATCTGGGGACGGGGAGTTCTCCTACAATGAGCAGTTCTTC
TRBV12-3/TRBV12-4	few	.	TRBJ1-1	CASSLGLMNTEAFF	TGTGCCAGCAGTTTGGGTCTGATGAACACTGAAGCTTTCTTT
TRBV6-1	.	TRBD2	TRBJ2-3	CASSERLAGGTDTQYF	TGTGCCAGCAGTGAAAGACTAGCGGGAGGAACAGATACGCAGTATTTT
TRBV12-3/TRBV12-4	few	.	TRBJ2-7	CASSLLIGDEQYF	TGTGCCAGCAGTTTACTTATTGGGGACGAGCAGTACTTC